This T cell receptor beta chain was observed in a study of blood T cell repertoires in COVID-19. Study-wide context: Sources were T cells, B-cell-depleted T cells, or PBMCs; the material itself was cDNA or gDNA.

Original data processing: Cell counts per sample came from amplifying reference gene primers. Repertoires were generated with immunoSEQ multiplex PCR, while TCRdb's copy carries only in-frame clones and drops some. Clonal size and the V and J genes are those of that table, whereas D and trimming came from the DNA. Among about 50,000 clones listed, around four fifths were seen once. The V gene lost 11 bases and the J gene lost 5 bases, with 18 bases spanning the gap. The CDR3 has 13 amino acids. Germline-derived CDR1 and CDR2 are MNHEY and SVGAGI. Material for sequencing was peripheral blood. V usage is TRBV6-5 and J usage is TRBJ1-1; possibly TRBD1 for D (5 bases). The TCR sequence derives from a woman of 80 years or more with acute or convalescent COVID-19. CDR3 loop: CASPTELYTEAFF. The CDR3 bases are TGTGCCTCCCCGACAGAGTTATATACTGAAGCTTTCTTT.